The 28 T cell receptor beta chains listed next were all sequenced from one sample in a study of blood T cell repertoires in COVID-19. Sequencing was performed with immunoSEQ multiplex PCR; in TCRdb, only in-frame clones are kept and a portion is missing. The sample contains about 26,000 clones, roughly 80% of which appear only once. Sequencing used peripheral blood. These TCRs come from a man between 50 and 59 years old with active or convalescent COVID-19.

The chain carries TRBV7-2 and TRBJ2-3; no definite D call. The CDR3 runs 13 residues. Germline V gene lookup returns CDR1 SGHTA and CDR2 FQGNSA. V was clipped by 3 bases and J by 4 bases, with 8 bases between them. The CDR3 nucleotides are TGTGCCAGCAGCTTCCCTATGGCAGATACGCAGTATTTT. Translated, it gives CASSFPMADTQYF.

V is TRBV4-2 and J is TRBJ2-7; 12 nucleotides match TRBD2. Germline V CDR1 and CDR2: LGHNA, YNFKEQ. After removal of 1 base from V and 2 bases from J, the junction contained 6 bases not matched to a gene. This CDR3 has 17 residues. The CDR3 nucleotides read TGTGCCAGCAGCCAAGGCGGACTAGCGGGAATCACCTACGAGCAGTACTTC. Its translation: CASSQGGLAGITYEQYF.

The chain employs TRBV3-1 (or the pseudogene TRBV3-2) and TRBJ1-2; D ambiguous. The CDR3 is 17 residues long. Per germline, CDR1 LGHDT and CDR2 YNNKEL (reference sequence). V lost 4 bases, J lost 2 bases, and 20 bases lay in between. In DNA, the CDR3 is TGTGCCAGCAGCCGAGGGTTGAGGATTCTATTAAACTATGGCTACACCTTC. Its protein product is CASSRGLRILLNYGYTF.

The chain carries TRBV9 and TRBJ2-1; 8 nucleotides match TRBD2. Looked up from germline, CDR1 is SGDLS and CDR2 is YYNGEE. The junction had 12 bases not matched to a gene; V was cut back by 0 bases and J by 10 bases. The CDR3 totals 16 residues. CDR3 DNA sequence: TGTGCCAGCAGCGTAGTCAGGTCGGGGGGGCCTGGCGAGCAGTTCTTC. Translated, it gives CASSVVRSGGPGEQFF.

This chain connects TRBV3-1 (or the pseudogene TRBV3-2) to TRBJ1-3; no reliable D call. V was cut by 5 bases and J by 4 bases, with 18 bases left in between. The CDR3 is made up of 16 amino acids. Germline lookup yields CDR1 LGHDT and CDR2 YNNKEL (reference sequence). CDR3 DNA sequence: TGTGCCAGCAGCACCTACGGAGGTCGGAAGGGAAACACCATATATTTT. This encodes CASSTYGGRKGNTIYF.

The chain carries TRBV5-7 and TRBJ1-1; no clear D. TRBV5-7 is marked as an open reading frame, function uncertain. Between the trimmed V and J ends, which lost 5 bases and 4 bases, there was a span of 21 bases. This CDR3 is built from 16 residues. The DNA for the CDR3 is TGTGCCAGCAGGTATCCGACGGGAAATTGCTCCACTGAAGCTTTCTTT. Its protein is CASRYPTGNCSTEAFF.

The chain is built from TRBV24-1 and TRBJ2-2, with TRBD2 matching over 13 bases. This CDR3 is built from 17 residues. Germline CDR1 and CDR2: KGHDR and SFDVKD. J lost 3 bases, V lost 0 bases, and 0 bases had no gene match. The CDR3 DNA reads TGTGCCACCAGTGATTTGGGACTAGCGGGAGACACCGGGGAGCTGTTTTTT. It translates to CATSDLGLAGDTGELFF.

The chain joins TRBV6-5 to TRBJ1-1, with D unclear. This CDR3 has 12 residues. Germline V gene lookup returns CDR1 MNHEY and CDR2 SVGAGI. Trimming took 2 bases from V and 7 from J, leaving 8 bases between them. This chain's CDR3 is CASSYGQFEAFF. CDR3 bases: TGTGCCAGCAGTTACGGCCAGTTTGAAGCTTTCTTT.

The rearrangement joins TRBV18 to TRBJ1-1; no reliable D call. This CDR3 contains 16 residues. Trimming shortened V by 3 bases and J by 4 bases, and 18 bases separated the two germline ends. Looked up from germline, CDR1 is KGHSH and CDR2 is LQKENI. The CDR3, as DNA: TGTGCCAGCTCACCCTCGGCGGCCTCGATGGGCACTGAAGCTTTCTTT. Encoded protein: CASSPSAASMGTEAFF.

This chain uses TRBV11-2 with TRBJ2-7; D might be TRBD2 (6 bases). The V gene's germline CDR1 is SGHAT and CDR2 FQNNGV. The CDR3 consists of 13 residues. Trimming stripped 4 bases from V and 3 bases from J, with 10 bases between. As DNA, the CDR3 is TGTGCCAGCAGCTGGGGACTCCACTACGAGCAGTACTTC. The encoded protein is CASSWGLHYEQYF.

This clone has a single count. The chain joins TRBV5-1 to TRBJ2-3; 8 bases fit TRBD1. Germline CDR1 and CDR2: SGHRS and YFSETQ. The ends lost 3 bases at V and 1 base at J; junction bases unmatched: 13. The CDR3 is made up of 18 amino acids. CDR3 region: CASSWTDRASARTDTQYF. The CDR3 bases are TGCGCCAGCAGCTGGACGGACAGGGCCTCGGCGCGCACAGATACGCAGTATTTT.

This clone turned up a few times. The chain is built from TRBV4-1 and TRBJ2-5; D perhaps matches TRBD2 (5 bases). The ends were cut back, 8 bases at V and 5 bases at J, with 15 bases in the middle. The CDR3 length is 13 residues. Germline assignment: CDR1 MGHRA and CDR2 YSYEKL. The CDR3 here is CASGGLAKETQYF. CDR3 sequence (DNA): TGCGCCAGCGGCGGACTGGCGAAGGAGACCCAGTACTTC.

V gene TRBV6-5 combines with J gene TRBJ2-7; the D gene is possibly TRBD2 (5 bases). The V end lost 7 bases, the J end lost 2 bases, and 15 bases lay between the germline ends. CDR3 length: 14 amino acids. Germline V gives CDR1 MNHEY, CDR2 SVGAGI. The CDR3 DNA reads as TGTGCCAGCAACTCACTCGGAGGCGCCTACGAGCAGTACTTC. Protein sequence: CASNSLGGAYEQYF.

The chain uses TRBV19 and TRBJ1-3; a weak D match, TRBD1 (6 bases). The CDR3 loop spans 14 amino acids. Trimming cost V 5 bases and J 2 bases, with 10 bases left between them. Germline assignment: CDR1 LNHDA and CDR2 SQIVND (reference sequence). CDR3 protein: CASSPTGPGNTIYF. The CDR3 DNA follows: TGTGCCAGTAGTCCCACAGGGCCTGGAAACACCATATATTTT.

The chain recombines TRBV4-1 with TRBJ2-3; 7 nucleotides agree with TRBD1. CDR3 size: 16 residues. Germline V gene data show CDR1 as MGHRA and CDR2 as YSYEKL. V was clipped by 2 bases and J by 0 bases; unmatched bases: 5. The CDR3 here is CASSQTGTASTDTQYF. The CDR3 coding sequence is TGCGCCAGCAGCCAAACCGGGACAGCTAGCACAGATACGCAGTATTTT.

The V call is TRBV27, the J call TRBJ1-2, with TRBD1 matching 8 bases. Germline V CDR1 and CDR2: MNHEY, SMNVEV (reference sequence). The CDR3 extends over 12 amino acids. The J segment lost 8 bases and the V segment lost 8 bases, leaving 7 bases of the junction unmatched. DNA for the CDR3: TGTGCCAGCGGCCCCAGGGGGCTCGGCTACACCTTC. Translating gives CASGPRGLGYTF.

This clone was seen only once. The chain combines TRBV5-1 with TRBJ1-3, with unresolved D. CDR1 is SGHRS, CDR2 YFSETQ, per germline. This CDR3 is 16 amino acids long. The V gene lost 2 bases and the J gene lost 2 bases, with 14 bases spanning the gap. CDR3 in DNA: TGCGCCAGCAGCTTTGCCCCTAGGAGGGCTGGAAACACCATATATTTT. As protein: CASSFAPRRAGNTIYF. Complete variable domain (other parts from reference TRBV5-1 and TRBJ1-3): KAGVTQTPRYLIKTRGQQVTLSCSPISGHRSVSWYQQTPGQGLQFLFEYFSETQRNKGNFPGRFSGRQFSNSRSEMNVSTLELGDSALYLCASSFAPRRAGNTIYFGEGSWLTVV.

The gene calls are TRBV5-6 and TRBJ1-1, with 7 nucleotides matching TRBD1. J was trimmed by 5 bases and V by 4 bases; bases with no gene match: 11. Germline V gene sequence: CDR1 SGHDT, CDR2 YYEEEE. The CDR3 contains 15 residues. DNA of the CDR3: TGTGCCAGCAGCCAAAGACCGACAGGGTTGACTGAAGCTTTCTTT. This gives the protein CASSQRPTGLTEAFF.

V gene TRBV29-1 combines with J gene TRBJ1-2, with D unclear. From germline, CDR1 is SQVTM and CDR2 ANQGSEA. Trimming pared 8 bases from V and 8 bases from J, leaving 21 bases between. This CDR3 region has 13 residues. The CDR3 DNA is TGCAGCCTTAGTCAGACGGTTAGCAACGGCTACACCTTC. Its protein product is CSLSQTVSNGYTF. The full variable domain, with the rest looked up from reference TRBV29-1 and TRBJ1-2, is SAVISQKPSRDICQRGTSLTIQCQVDSQVTMMFWYRQQPGQSLTLIATANQGSEATYESGFVIDKFPISRPNLTFSTLTVSNMSPEDSSIYLCSLSQTVSNGYTFGSGTRLTVV.

This chain connects TRBV2 to TRBJ2-5; 8 bases align to TRBD2. This CDR3 is built from 14 residues. Germline CDR1 is SNHLY and CDR2 is FYNNEI. With 2 bases clipped from V and 5 bases from J, the junction kept 4 bases outside the gene matches. The chain's CDR3 is CASSEFRGGETQYF. The CDR3 DNA follows: TGTGCCAGCAGTGAATTCCGCGGGGGGGAGACCCAGTACTTC.

In its sample, this clone was seen once. The rearrangement links TRBV18 to TRBJ2-2; perhaps TRBD2 as D (6 bases). There are 15 residues in the CDR3. Germline CDR1 reads KGHSH; CDR2 reads LQKENI. V lost 4 bases, J lost 6 bases, and 15 bases lay in between. Written as DNA, the CDR3 is TGTGCCAGCTCACGGTCAGGAGGGAGAGCCGGGGAGCTGTTTTTT. As protein: CASSRSGGRAGELFF.

This chain links TRBV7-3 with TRBJ2-7; 7 nucleotides line up with TRBD1. CDR1 is SGHTA, CDR2 FQGTGA, per germline. With 5 bases clipped from V and 2 bases from J, the junction kept 3 bases outside the gene matches. The length of the CDR3 is 13 residues. CDR3 DNA: TGTGCCAGCAGCCCGGGACAGCCCTACGAGCAGTACTTC. The encoded protein is CASSPGQPYEQYF.

The chain joins TRBV28 to TRBJ1-5, with D unresolved. The CDR3 covers 15 residues. CDR1 is MDHEN and CDR2 is SYDVKM in the germline V gene. Trimming took off 3 bases at V and 0 bases at J, with 9 bases between the two ends. The CDR3 loop reads CASSLHSGSNQPQHF. CDR3 DNA: TGTGCCAGCAGTTTGCACTCAGGTAGCAATCAGCCCCAGCATTTT.

The chain carries TRBV25-1 and TRBJ2-1; 9 nucleotides agree with TRBD2. CDR3 length: 17 amino acids. In germline, CDR1 is MGHDK, CDR2 SYGVNS. With 1 base clipped from V and 7 bases from J, the junction kept 11 bases outside the gene matches. Here the CDR3 DNA reads TGTGCCAGCAGTGAATTTGGCGGGAGGGCCGAAACGAATGAGCAGTTCTTC. Translated, it gives CASSEFGGRAETNEQFF.

The chain employs TRBV6-5 and TRBJ2-7; D not resolved. CDR3 length equals 13 residues. Germline values: CDR1 MNHEY, CDR2 SVGAGI. Trimming stripped 2 bases from V and 2 bases from J, with 7 bases between. CDR3 DNA sequence: TGTGCCAGCAGTTACCGCCTACCCTACGAGCAGTACTTC. It encodes CASSYRLPYEQYF.

This chain links TRBV6-5 with TRBJ2-7, with 7 nucleotides matching TRBD1. CDR3 length equals 14 residues. The V gene end was trimmed by 2 bases and the J gene end by 3 bases; junction bases not matched to a gene: 4. Germline V gene lookup returns CDR1 MNHEY and CDR2 SVGAGI. The CDR3 DNA reads TGTGCCAGCAGTTACAGGCACAGGGGCTACGAGCAGTACTTC. It codes for CASSYRHRGYEQYF.

This chain connects TRBV5-4 to TRBJ2-3, with 11 bases matching TRBD2. CDR1 SGHNT and CDR2 YYREEE come from the germline V gene (reference sequence). The CDR3 extends over 16 amino acids. Trimming removed 0 bases from V and 4 bases from J; junction bases left unmatched: 4. Written as DNA, the CDR3 is TGTGCCAGCAGCTTGGCACTAGCGGGGGCGGCAGATACGCAGTATTTT. Translation gives CASSLALAGAADTQYF.

This chain links TRBV9 with TRBJ2-1; 14 bases are a match to TRBD2. Trimming took 1 base from V and 5 from J; bases not matched to a gene: 5. The CDR3 sequence is 17 residues long. Germline CDR1 reads SGDLS; CDR2 reads YYNGEE. The CDR3 DNA is TGTGCCAGCAGCGTAAGACTAGCGGGAGGGTTGGACAATGAGCAGTTCTTC. It specifies CASSVRLAGGLDNEQFF.